Below, 5 T cell receptor beta chains from the same sample are listed, as sequenced in a study of Graves' ophthalmopathy and Graves' hyperthyroidism. From RNA, the CDR3 regions of TCR beta chains were amplified and sequenced. Second-round multiplex PCR came after a first-round RT-PCR that employed HTBI primers. One entry per CDR3 protein results from TCRdb running MiXCR on the multiplex PCR reads. Here the sample spans around 670,000 distinct CDR3 sequences, 40% being singletons. Sequencing was performed on peripheral blood. All receptors derive from an adult man with Graves' ophthalmopathy.

The chain joins TRBV2 to TRBJ1-3; D is perhaps TRBD1 (5 bases). The CDR3 runs 15 residues. V lost 2 bases to trimming and J lost 1 base, with 9 bases between them. Germline V gene sequence: CDR1 SNHLY, CDR2 FYNNEI. The CDR3 reads CASSEWDDSGNTIYF. In nucleotides, the CDR3 is TGTGCCAGCAGTGAATGGGACGATTCTGGAAACACCATATATTTT.

This chain connects TRBV7-2 to TRBJ2-5; a weak D match, TRBD2 (6 bases). The V end was cut by 4 bases, the J end by 0 bases, with 12 bases between. Germline assignment: CDR1 SGHTA and CDR2 FQGNSA. The CDR3 sequence is 15 residues long. CDR3 residues: CASSSAGLNQETQYF. The CDR3 DNA reads TGTGCCAGCAGCTCCGCGGGGCTCAACCAAGAGACCCAGTACTTC.

Remarks on this clonotype: A much larger clonotype is one base distant, so this may be a read error. The chain employs TRBV7-9 and TRBJ1-5; D is ambiguous. The CDR3 has 13 amino acids. The germline gives CDR1 SEHNR, CDR2 FQNEAQ (reference sequence). For the CDR3, the DNA is TGTGCCGGCAGCCCCTCCCCGGATCAGCCCCAGCATTTT. This translates into CAGSPSPDQPQHF.

The sample holds one count of this clonotype. The CDR3 sequence: CASSFGTSGLRQETQYF. DNA of the CDR3: TGTGCCAGCAGCTTCGGGACTAGCGGGTTGCGGCAAGAGACCCAGTACTTC. The chain combines TRBV7-9 with TRBJ2-5; TRBD2 matches 12 bases. Trimming removed 3 bases from V and 2 bases from J; junction bases left unmatched: 7. The CDR3 length is 17 residues. Germline CDR1 reads SEHNR; CDR2 reads FQNEAQ (reference sequence).

The rearrangement joins TRBV2 to TRBJ1-1, with D unresolved. Germline V gives CDR1 SNHLY, CDR2 FYNNEI. V dropped 3 bases and J dropped 6 bases, with 5 bases sitting between them. The CDR3 is made up of 11 amino acids. The CDR3 loop reads CASSDRPEAFF. CDR3 sequence (DNA): TGTGCCAGCAGTGACCGCCCTGAAGCTTTCTTT.